The 15 T cell receptor beta chains below all came from one sample that was sequenced in a study of PD-1 blockade in classical Hodgkin lymphoma. Assay used: immunoSEQ multiplex PCR; TCRdb lists only in-frame clones, some missing. The repertoire consists of about 60,000 clones, with 90% to 95% occurring once and the leading ten covering 8%. Stated time point: cycle 4 day 1 (C4D1), after more than 5 weeks of nivolumab. Each patient experienced a relapse that followed autologous stem cell transplantation, and brentuximab vedotin exposure varied. The sample was peripheral blood mononuclear cells (PBMCs), taken before the fourth cycle of nivolumab. Receptors originate from a human donor with classical Hodgkin lymphoma.

This clone was recorded only once. The J gene is TRBJ2-3, the V gene TRBV30; D is perhaps TRBD2 (6 bases). Trimming took off 4 bases at V and 9 bases at J, with 20 bases between the two ends. CDR3 size: 14 residues. Germline V gene lookup returns CDR1 GTSNPN and CDR2 SVGIG (reference sequence). Written as DNA, the CDR3 is TGTGCCTGGAAGTCGAGCGGGTACAGTATCACGCAGTATTTT. Protein sequence: CAWKSSGYSITQYF.

V and J are TRBV19 and TRBJ1-1; no clear D gene. This CDR3 has 12 amino acids. The germline CDR1 and CDR2 sequences are LNHDA and SQIVND (reference sequence). Trimming took 5 bases from V and 5 from J, leaving 9 bases between them. The CDR3 region is CASSRVGTEAFF. CDR3 coding DNA: TGTGCCAGTAGTCGGGTGGGAACTGAAGCTTTCTTT.

The chain couples TRBV19 to TRBJ2-1; TRBD2 aligns across 7 bases. V shed 3 bases, J shed 4 bases, and the junction held 3 bases outside the gene matches. CDR3 length: 14 amino acids. Germline assignment: CDR1 LNHDA and CDR2 SQIVND (reference sequence). In nucleotides, the CDR3 is TGTGCCAGTAGTATTGGGGGGGATTACAATGAGCAGTTCTTC. Its translation is CASSIGGDYNEQFF. Supplemented by reference TRBV19 and TRBJ2-1, the full variable domain reads DGGITQSPKYLFRKEGQNVTLSCEQNLNHDAMYWYRQDPGQGLRLIYYSQIVNDFQKGDIAEGYSVSREKKESFPLTVTSAQKNPTAFYLCASSIGGDYNEQFFGPGTRLTVL.

This chain joins TRBV15 and TRBJ1-4, with unresolved D. Trimming took 8 bases from V and 6 from J, leaving 16 bases between them. Germline lookup yields CDR1 LNHNV and CDR2 YYDKDF (reference sequence). This CDR3 is built from 14 residues. The CDR3 coding sequence is TGTGCCACCGCTTTCGTAGGTGGGGATGAAAAACTGTTTTTT. Translated: CATAFVGGDEKLFF.

This CDR3 is CAISLEYGNEQFF. The CDR3 DNA follows: TGTGCCATCAGTCTTGAGTATGGCAATGAGCAGTTCTTC. The gene calls are TRBV10-3 and TRBJ2-1; no firm D call. Germline loops: CDR1 ENHRY, CDR2 SYGVKD. V lost 5 bases, J lost 6 bases, and 11 bases lay in between. The CDR3 covers 13 residues.

This clone was observed once. This sequence joins TRBV14 and TRBJ1-2; D gene uncertain. This CDR3 is built from 13 residues. The V gene's germline CDR1 is SGHDN and CDR2 FVKESK. V was clipped by 1 base and J by 7 bases, with 10 bases between them. CDR3 protein: CASSQVSIGGYTF. CDR3 in DNA: TGTGCCAGCAGCCAAGTTAGTATTGGTGGCTACACCTTC.

The chain uses TRBV15 and TRBJ2-3; TRBD2 matches 11 bases. CDR1 and CDR2 (germline): LNHNV, YYDKDF (reference sequence). The J segment lost 4 bases and the V segment lost 1 base, leaving 4 bases of the junction unmatched. This CDR3 has 16 amino acids. CDR3 DNA: TGTGCCACCAGCAGAGGGCTAGCGGGAGGTGCAGATACGCAGTATTTT. Residues: CATSRGLAGGADTQYF.

The V gene is TRBV6-6, the J gene TRBJ2-1, with 9 bases matching TRBD1. The CDR3 sequence is 16 residues long. Germline values: CDR1 MNHNY, CDR2 SVGAGI (reference sequence). Trimming took 4 bases from V and 3 from J; bases not matched to a gene: 7. This CDR3 reads CASSLPGTGIYNEQFF. CDR3 DNA: TGTGCCAGCAGTTTACCCGGGACAGGGATCTACAATGAGCAGTTCTTC.

This clone appeared once. In nucleotides, the CDR3 is TGTGCCAGCAGTGATTTAGGCGTGCCCTACGAGCAGTACTTC. Its protein product is CASSDLGVPYEQYF. This sequence joins TRBV2 and TRBJ2-7; D is ambiguous. V dropped 3 bases and J dropped 2 bases, with 11 bases sitting between them. Germline-derived CDR1 and CDR2 are SNHLY and FYNNEI. The CDR3 is 14 residues long.

Written as DNA, the CDR3 is TGTGCCAGCAGCTTGGCCGCGCAGCGGGAGTTTTACGAGCAGTACTTC. This sequence encodes CASSLAAQREFYEQYF. This chain connects TRBV5-5 to TRBJ2-7; 8 positions match TRBD2. V shed 0 bases and J 4 bases; nucleotides not matched to a gene: 9. CDR1 is SGHKS, CDR2 YYEKEE, per germline (reference sequence). The CDR3 consists of 16 residues.

Of note for this clone: A junction end diverges from the germline sequence, so it may reflect a read error. V is TRBV7-7 and J is TRBJ2-5; 9 bases are a match to TRBD1. Germline CDR1 and CDR2: SSHAT and FNYEAQ (reference sequence). CDR3 length equals 17 residues. The CDR3, as DNA: TGTGCTAGCAGCTTAGGGGAGAACAGGGGGCGTAAGGAGACCCAGTACTTC. Translating gives CASSLGENRGRKETQYF.

The gene calls are TRBV18 and TRBJ2-2; weak D call: TRBD1 (5 bases). This CDR3 region has 13 residues. Germline V CDR1 and CDR2: KGHSH, LQKENI. V shed 5 bases and J shed 5 bases, with 9 bases lying between them. DNA of the CDR3: TGTGCCAGCTCAAAGAGACAGACCGGGGAGCTGTTTTTT. The encoded protein is CASSKRQTGELFF.

The gene calls are TRBV18 and TRBJ1-5; a weak D match, TRBD1 (5 bases). Deletions cut 2 bases from V and 6 bases from J, with 17 bases between. The CDR3 runs 16 residues. Germline CDR1 reads KGHSH; CDR2 reads LQKENI. The CDR3 DNA follows: TGTGCCAGCTCACCAACGGGACTAGAGGGAAGTCAGCCCCAGCATTTT. The encoded protein is CASSPTGLEGSQPQHF. Drawing the rest from reference TRBV18 and TRBJ1-5, the complete variable domain is NAGVMQNPRHLVRRRGQEARLRCSPMKGHSHVYWYRQLPEEGLKFMVYLQKENIIDESGMPKERFSAEFPKEGPSILRIQQVVRGDSAAYFCASSPTGLEGSQPQHFGDGTRLSIL.

The chain employs TRBV4-1 and TRBJ2-7; the D is unclear. Trimming shortened V by 4 bases and J by 2 bases, and 6 bases separated the two germline ends. Germline loops: CDR1 MGHRA, CDR2 YSYEKL. The CDR3 consists of 12 residues. The DNA for the CDR3 is TGCGCCAGCAGCCCTGGGCCCTACGAGCAGTACTTC. Residues: CASSPGPYEQYF.

The rearrangement uses TRBV6-5 and TRBJ2-7; D gene ambiguous. The germline CDR1 and CDR2 sequences are MNHEY and SVGAGI. V was cut by 0 bases and J by 5 bases, with 8 bases left in between. The CDR3 has 13 residues. The CDR3 here is CASSYSSPDEQYF. The CDR3, as DNA: TGTGCCAGCAGTTACTCGAGCCCGGACGAGCAGTACTTC.